Each of the 9 T cell receptor beta chains below was sequenced from the same sample in a study of shared clonotypes between healthy human individuals. The assay was immunoSEQ multiplex PCR, and TCRdb's table has in-frame clones only and misses some. The sample consists of about 650,000 clones, 95% to 96% of them appearing once. Terminally differentiated effector memory CD45RA+ cells were excluded by CCR7 positive selection of CD45RO-negative cells. Sequencing was carried out using naive CD8+ T cells sorted from blood. The receptor source for this set is a woman between 25 and 40 years old in good health.

This clone turned up a few times. V and J are TRBV5-1 and TRBJ1-1; 7 positions agree with TRBD1. The CDR3 loop spans 15 amino acids. Germline-derived CDR1 and CDR2 are SGHRS and YFSETQ. With 4 bases clipped from V and 0 bases from J, the junction kept 6 bases outside the gene matches. In DNA form, the CDR3 reads TGCGCCAGCAGCCCCCGACAGGGCATGAACACTGAAGCTTTCTTT. This encodes CASSPRQGMNTEAFF.

This clone has a single count. The rearrangement links TRBV19 to TRBJ1-1, with 10 positions matching TRBD1. CDR1 LNHDA and CDR2 SQIVND come from the germline V gene (reference sequence). J lost 0 bases, V lost 4 bases, and 5 bases had no gene match. This CDR3 region has 16 residues. As DNA, the CDR3 is TGTGCCAGTAGTACCGACAGGGGGCATATGAACACTGAAGCTTTCTTT. Translating it yields CASSTDRGHMNTEAFF.

The chain joins TRBV2 to TRBJ2-1; 8 nucleotides agree with TRBD2. The CDR3 length is 15 residues. Germline assignment: CDR1 SNHLY and CDR2 FYNNEI. V dropped 3 bases and J dropped 4; count of bases not matched to a gene: 5. CDR3 loop: CASSEPGTRYNEQFF. In nucleotides, the CDR3 is TGTGCCAGCAGTGAGCCGGGGACTAGGTACAATGAGCAGTTCTTC. Full variable domain (rest looked up from reference TRBV2 and TRBJ2-1): EPEVTQTPSHQVTQMGQEVILRCVPISNHLYFYWYRQILGQKVEFLVSFYNNEISEKSEIFDDQFSVERPDGSNFTLKIRSTKLEDSAMYFCASSEPGTRYNEQFFGPGTRLTVL.

This chain joins TRBV23-1 and TRBJ1-1; D uncertain. TRBV23-1 is filed as an ORF, its function uncertain. V was shortened by 4 bases and J by 10 bases, with 10 bases between the two germline ends. The CDR3 covers 11 residues. The CDR3 sequence is CASSRLLGAFF. The CDR3 coding sequence is TGCGCCAGCAGTCGACTTCTGGGAGCTTTCTTT.

The V and J genes are TRBV28 and TRBJ2-2; D possibly corresponds to TRBD2 (6 bases). Looked up from germline, CDR1 is MDHEN and CDR2 is SYDVKM. The V and J ends lost 5 bases and 7 bases respectively, with 17 bases between them. The CDR3 spans 15 residues. The CDR3 sequence: CASSVGTGFDGELFF. The CDR3 bases are TGTGCCAGCAGTGTCGGGACTGGGTTTGACGGGGAGCTGTTTTTT.

The chain is built from TRBV7-9 and TRBJ1-4, with TRBD1 as a possible D gene (5 bases). Germline lookup yields CDR1 SEHNR and CDR2 FQNEAQ (reference sequence). The germline V and J ends were trimmed by 5 bases and 8 bases, with 18 bases remaining between them. This CDR3 is 15 amino acids long. CDR3 bases: TGTGCCAGCAGCCCCCCGGCAGGGACGATAGAAAAACTGTTTTTT. The encoded protein is CASSPPAGTIEKLFF.

V is TRBV6-5 and J is TRBJ2-5; D gene ambiguous. This CDR3 has 13 residues. The V gene's germline CDR1 is MNHEY and CDR2 SVGAGI. V lost 0 bases and J 1 base, leaving 3 bases between the germline ends. CDR3 sequence (DNA): TGTGCCAGCAGTTACTCTGGCCAAGAGACCCAGTACTTC. Translating it yields CASSYSGQETQYF.

Only one count was recorded for this clone. Different DNA sequences within this sample yield the same CDR3. This chain joins TRBV27 and TRBJ2-1; no firm D call. Looked up from germline, CDR1 is MNHEY and CDR2 is SMNVEV (reference sequence). The V and J ends lost 2 bases and 9 bases respectively, with 8 bases between them. The CDR3 loop spans 12 amino acids. The CDR3 nucleotides are TGTGCCAGCAGTTTAACGGGCAGTGAGCAGTTCTTC. This gives the protein CASSLTGSEQFF.

This chain uses TRBV29-1 with TRBJ2-1; D is possibly TRBD1 or TRBD2 (5 bases each). V shed 4 bases and J shed 8 bases, with 15 bases lying between them. CDR1 is SQVTM and CDR2 is ANQGSEA in the germline V gene. The CDR3 is 13 amino acids. This CDR3 reads CSVGKGTIDEQFF. CDR3 in DNA: TGCAGCGTTGGGAAGGGGACGATCGATGAGCAGTTCTTC.